The 31 T cell receptor beta chains in this list originate from one sample, sequenced in a study of blood T cells in healthy people across ages. Primed by a sample-barcoded 5' primer and a J-beta primer mix, a second PCR proceeded for 7 to 11 cycles. TCRdb independently ran MiXCR on the 5' RACE reads; one entry per CDR3 protein. This table holds about 900,000 distinct CDR3 sequences, around 48% found once. Source material: blood. The receptors were sampled from a man aged 30-40 years in good health.

This clonotype was seen more than once but under ten times. This chain links TRBV2 with TRBJ2-7, with 7 bases aligning to TRBD1. Looked up from germline, CDR1 is SNHLY and CDR2 is FYNNEI. With V trimmed by 2 bases and J by 5 bases, 9 bases remained unmatched. CDR3 length equals 15 residues. CDR3 in DNA: TGTGCCAGCAGTGAACCCGACAGGGTGTTCAACGAGCAGTACTTC. Its protein is CASSEPDRVFNEQYF.

V and J are TRBV28 and TRBJ2-7, with D perhaps matching TRBD1 (5 bases). The J call is in doubt because the DNA end fits TRBJ2-4 better. CDR3 size: 14 residues. Germline assignment: CDR1 MDHEN and CDR2 SYDVKM. CDR3 region: CASSLDRIVNIQYF. The CDR3 nucleotides are TGTGCCAGCAGTTTAGACAGAATTGTGAACATTCAGTACTTC.

The chain employs TRBV24-1 and TRBJ1-6, with a weak D call TRBD1 (5 bases). The CDR3 is 15 residues long. The V gene's germline CDR1 is KGHDR and CDR2 SFDVKD. V was clipped by 4 bases and J by 7 bases, with 13 bases between them. Here the CDR3 reads CATSDSGTTNSPLHF. CDR3 bases: TGTGCCACCAGTGACTCCGGGACTACCAATTCACCCCTCCACTTT.

This sequence joins TRBV11-2 and TRBJ2-3, with D possibly being TRBD2 (5 bases). The germline V gene encodes CDR1 SGHAT and CDR2 FQNNGV. The CDR3 length is 14 residues. V dropped 4 bases and J dropped 4 bases, with 12 bases sitting between them. CDR3 in amino acids: CASSSTPRADTQYF. The CDR3 DNA follows: TGTGCCAGCAGCTCGACCCCGAGGGCAGATACGCAGTATTTT.

The V gene is TRBV27, the J gene TRBJ2-1; TRBD1 might be the D (6 bases). Trimming cost V 6 bases and J 8 bases, with 11 bases left between them. CDR1 and CDR2 (germline): MNHEY, SMNVEV (reference sequence). The CDR3 consists of 12 residues. The CDR3 nucleotides read TGTGCCAGCAGCAGGGGTAACGATGAGCAGTTCTTC. The encoded protein is CASSRGNDEQFF.

The chain has TRBV9 and TRBJ1-6; TRBD1 matches 7 bases. J gave up 7 bases and V 2 bases, and 9 bases lay outside the gene matches. The CDR3 length is 16 residues. Germline loops: CDR1 SGDLS, CDR2 YYNGEE. The CDR3 loop reads CASSVEPGQMNSPLHF. The CDR3 coding sequence is TGTGCCAGCAGCGTCGAACCGGGACAGATGAATTCACCCCTCCACTTT.

This clonotype was counted between two and nine times. This chain links TRBV3-1 with TRBJ2-3; no definite D call. The V and J ends lost 3 bases and 1 base respectively, with 8 bases between them. CDR1 is LGHDT and CDR2 is YNNKEL in the germline V gene (reference sequence). This CDR3 has 14 amino acids. Written as DNA, the CDR3 is TGTGCCAGCAGCCAGGGGTCACGCACAGATACGCAGTATTTT. Protein product: CASSQGSRTDTQYF.

The V and J genes are TRBV6-6 and TRBJ2-5; D uncertain. The V gene lost 0 bases and the J gene lost 1 base, with 12 bases spanning the gap. Germline CDR1 is MNHNY and CDR2 is SVGAGI (reference sequence). There are 16 residues in the CDR3. The CDR3 region has the DNA TGTGCCAGCAGTTACTCGCCCACGACATCCCAAGAGACCCAGTACTTC. Protein: CASSYSPTTSQETQYF.

The CDR3, as DNA: TGTGCCAGCAGTTATTCAGAAGCCTCTGGAAACACCATATATTTT. This gives the protein CASSYSEASGNTIYF. This sequence joins TRBV6-5 and TRBJ1-3, with D unclear. CDR1 is MNHEY and CDR2 is SVGAGI in the germline V gene. V was clipped by 3 bases and J by 0 bases, with 9 bases between them. The CDR3 loop spans 15 amino acids.

The chain employs TRBV6-5 and TRBJ2-1, with 12 bases matching TRBD2. There are 19 residues in the CDR3. Losses at the gene ends were 3 bases for V and 3 bases for J; bases not matched to a gene: 12. Germline-derived CDR1 and CDR2 are MNHEY and SVGAGI. The CDR3 loop reads CASSYMSASGGAIYNEQFF. In DNA, the CDR3 is TGTGCCAGCAGTTATATGTCCGCTAGCGGGGGGGCCATCTACAATGAGCAGTTCTTC.

CDR3 nucleotide sequence: TGTGCCACCAGTGGCGGGGCCGGCAATCAGCCCCAGCATTTT. Its translation is CATSGGAGNQPQHF. The V call is TRBV24-1, the J call TRBJ1-5; D may be TRBD1 (5 bases). The V gene's germline CDR1 is KGHDR and CDR2 SFDVKD. The CDR3 contains 14 residues. Trimming removed 5 bases at V and 2 bases at J, with 9 bases between.

This chain links TRBV29-1 with TRBJ2-7, with TRBD1 matching over 9 bases. Trimming cost V 2 bases and J 5 bases; bases outside gene matches: 7. Germline V gene lookup returns CDR1 SQVTM and CDR2 ANQGSEA. The CDR3 runs 14 residues. This chain's CDR3 is CSVEKGTGSHEQYF. The CDR3 nucleotides read TGCAGCGTTGAAAAGGGGACAGGGAGCCACGAGCAGTACTTC.

V usage is TRBV7-9 and J usage is TRBJ1-5, with TRBD1 identical over 7 bases. V lost 1 base, J lost 10 bases, and 7 bases stayed unmatched. The CDR3 spans 14 residues. CDR1 and CDR2 (germline): SEHNR, FQNEAQ (reference sequence). The CDR3 DNA reads as TGTGCCAGCAGCTTAGGTCGCAGGGGGGATCCCCAGCATTTT. Protein product: CASSLGRRGDPQHF.

This clonotype was recorded at least ten times. The rearrangement joins TRBV29-1 to TRBJ2-7; D may correspond to TRBD1 or TRBD2 (5 bases each). V gave up 4 bases and J gave up 0 bases, with 13 bases separating them. The germline V gene has CDR1 SQVTM and CDR2 ANQGSEA. The CDR3 contains 14 residues. The CDR3, as DNA: TGCAGCGTTGCTGGGACGGGCAGCTCCTACGAGCAGTACTTC. It yields the protein CSVAGTGSSYEQYF.

This clonotype was recorded a few times. V gene TRBV30 combines with J gene TRBJ2-3; either TRBD1 or TRBD2 may supply D (6 bases each). The CDR3 has 14 amino acids. Trimming took off 0 bases at V and 1 base at J, with 8 bases between the two ends. Germline-derived CDR1 and CDR2 are GTSNPN and SVGIG (reference sequence). The CDR3, as DNA: TGTGCCTGGAGTGTAGGGGGGCGCACAGATACGCAGTATTTT. Translating it yields CAWSVGGRTDTQYF.

This sequence joins TRBV7-8 and TRBJ2-5; the match to TRBD2 covers 8 bases. Germline assignment: CDR1 SGHVS and CDR2 FQNEAQ. Trimming at V came to 4 bases and at J to 9 bases, leaving 10 bases not matched to a gene. The length of the CDR3 is 14 residues. CDR3 sequence reads: CASSSGLVVESQYF. The CDR3 region has the DNA TGTGCCAGCAGCTCGGGACTAGTCGTCGAGTCCCAGTACTTC.

This clonotype was detected only a few times. The rearrangement joins TRBV18 to TRBJ2-3, with D unresolved. This CDR3 spans 16 amino acids. Trimming took 3 bases from V and 0 from J, leaving 13 bases between them. Germline V gene lookup returns CDR1 KGHSH and CDR2 LQKENI. CDR3 protein: CASSPLNRLSTDTQYF. Written as DNA, the CDR3 is TGTGCCAGCTCACCTCTTAACCGGCTGAGCACAGATACGCAGTATTTT.

The chain carries TRBV29-1 and TRBJ2-6; weak D call: TRBD1 (5 bases). The CDR3 has 16 residues. The V end was cut by 3 bases, the J end by 0 bases, with 12 bases between. The V gene's germline CDR1 is SQVTM and CDR2 ANQGSEA. The CDR3 DNA follows: TGCAGCGTTGAGCAGGGTCCCCCCTCTGGGGCCAACGTCCTGACTTTC. This encodes CSVEQGPPSGANVLTF. Combining the CDR3 with reference TRBV29-1 and TRBJ2-6 gives the whole variable domain SAVISQKPSRDICQRGTSLTIQCQVDSQVTMMFWYRQQPGQSLTLIATANQGSEATYESGFVIDKFPISRPNLTFSTLTVSNMSPEDSSIYLCSVEQGPPSGANVLTFGAGSRLTVL.

V usage is TRBV15 and J usage is TRBJ2-4, with 8 bases matching TRBD1. The end of the DNA fits TRBJ2-7 better, so the J call may be wrong. The CDR3 is made up of 14 amino acids. The germline V gene has CDR1 LNHNV and CDR2 YYDKDF (reference sequence). The CDR3 sequence is CATSREGQEGEQYF. CDR3 nucleotide sequence: TGTGCCACCAGCAGAGAGGGACAGGAAGGCGAGCAGTACTTC.

This clonotype has more than one count but fewer than ten. V is TRBV11-3 and J is TRBJ1-1, with 9 bases fitting TRBD1. The CDR3 has 14 residues. Germline loops: CDR1 SGHNT, CDR2 YENEEA. The junction had 2 bases not matched to a gene; V was cut back by 3 bases and J by 3 bases. This chain's CDR3 is CASSLGTGHTEAFF. In DNA, the CDR3 is TGTGCCAGCAGCTTGGGGACAGGGCACACTGAAGCTTTCTTT. The entire variable domain, with the rest obtained from reference TRBV11-3 and TRBJ1-1, is as follows: EAGVVQSPRYKIIEKKQPVAFWCNPISGHNTLYWYLQNLGQGPELLIRYENEEAVDDSQLPKDRFSAERLKGVDSTLKIQPAELGDSAVYLCASSLGTGHTEAFFGQGTRLTVV.

This clonotype was observed a handful of times. The chain recombines TRBV20-1 with TRBJ2-7, with TRBD1 matching 7 bases. Near its end, the DNA agrees better with TRBJ2-5, so the J call may be wrong. Per germline, CDR1 DFQATT and CDR2 SNEGSKA (reference sequence). The CDR3 covers 13 residues. CDR3 coding DNA: TGCAGTGCCCCTGGCGGACAGGTAGTGACCCAGTACTTC. Amino acid sequence: CSAPGGQVVTQYF.

The chain has TRBV28 and TRBJ2-7; 7 nucleotides agree with TRBD2. The CDR3 consists of 14 residues. Germline-derived CDR1 and CDR2 are MDHEN and SYDVKM. V lost 2 bases and J lost 6; bases outside the gene matches: 7. The CDR3 region has the DNA TGTGCCAGCAGTTTAGGGAGCGGGATCGCCGAGCAGTACTTC. Translating it yields CASSLGSGIAEQYF.

The chain joins TRBV2 to TRBJ2-7; 7 bases fit TRBD2. Per the germline V gene, CDR1 is SNHLY and CDR2 is FYNNEI. The CDR3 is 14 amino acids. The ends lost 8 bases at V and 0 bases at J; junction bases unmatched: 7. CDR3 sequence reads: CASASGFSSYEQYF. For the CDR3, the DNA is TGTGCCAGCGCTAGCGGATTTAGCTCCTACGAGCAGTACTTC.

This chain uses TRBV3-1 with TRBJ2-5; maybe TRBD2 (6 bases). The DNA end is a closer match to TRBJ2-7, so the J assignment may be wrong. Germline V gives CDR1 LGHDT, CDR2 YNNKEL (reference sequence). This CDR3 is built from 13 residues. In DNA, the CDR3 is TGTGCCAGCAGCCCGCGACTAGGCGGCGAGCAGTACTTC. Protein sequence: CASSPRLGGEQYF.

The chain carries TRBV18 and TRBJ2-1; possible D gene TRBD1, 5 bases. The germline V gene has CDR1 KGHSH and CDR2 LQKENI. The CDR3 runs 12 residues. Trimming removed 6 bases at V and 9 bases at J, with 12 bases between. The DNA of the CDR3 is TGTGCCAGCTCCGTGTGGGGCAGTGAGCAGTTCTTC. Translated: CASSVWGSEQFF.

This clonotype appeared a few times. V usage is TRBV29-1 and J usage is TRBJ2-3; D is uncertain. The germline CDR1 and CDR2 sequences are SQVTM and ANQGSEA. V lost 1 base and J lost 1, with 3 bases in between. The CDR3 loop spans 12 amino acids. CDR3 in DNA: TGCAGCGTTGAAGTCCGCACAGATACGCAGTATTTT. Its protein is CSVEVRTDTQYF.

V usage is TRBV20-1 and J usage is TRBJ2-7; unclear D gene. CDR3 length: 15 amino acids. The germline V and J ends were trimmed by 4 bases and 4 bases, with 20 bases remaining between them. From germline, CDR1 is DFQATT and CDR2 SNEGSKA (reference sequence). For the CDR3, the DNA is TGCAGTGCTAATCCCCCGAATGGCGTTGGGTACGAGCAGTACTTC. This codes for CSANPPNGVGYEQYF.

This clonotype was seen a few times. This chain connects TRBV28 to TRBJ2-7; 8 bases are shared with TRBD1. The junction had 8 bases not matched to a gene; V was cut back by 5 bases and J by 5 bases. The CDR3 has 14 amino acids. Germline lookup yields CDR1 MDHEN and CDR2 SYDVKM. CDR3 bases: TGTGCCAGCAGTCTCAGGGGGCGCATCGACGAGCAGTACTTC. Translating it yields CASSLRGRIDEQYF.

The chain combines TRBV29-1 with TRBJ2-1; tentatively, D is TRBD1 (5 bases). The V gene lost 4 bases and the J gene lost 4 bases, with 8 bases spanning the gap. CDR1 SQVTM and CDR2 ANQGSEA come from the germline V gene. CDR3 length equals 12 residues. In DNA form, the CDR3 reads TGCAGCGTTGTTCAGGGATACAATGAGCAGTTCTTC. The encoded protein is CSVVQGYNEQFF.

DNA for the CDR3: TGTGCCAGCAGTTTTAGTCGGCAGGGTGGCTATGGCTACACCTTC. Translation: CASSFSRQGGYGYTF. J is TRBJ1-2 and V is TRBV27, with D perhaps TRBD1 (5 bases). The germline V gene has CDR1 MNHEY and CDR2 SMNVEV (reference sequence). CDR3 length: 15 residues. Trimming took off 3 bases at V and 4 bases at J, with 15 bases between the two ends.

The chain is built from TRBV14 and TRBJ2-5; D unresolved. CDR1 is SGHDN and CDR2 is FVKESK in the germline V gene. The CDR3 contains 14 residues. Trimming took off 0 bases at V and 5 bases at J, with 10 bases between the two ends. CDR3 region: CASSQDPPYETQYF. CDR3 nucleotides: TGTGCCAGCAGCCAAGATCCTCCGTACGAGACCCAGTACTTC.